A single sample is the source of the 2 T cell receptor beta chains below, sequenced in a study of blood T cells in healthy people across ages. Primers used in a second PCR of about 6 to 11 cycles were a sample-barcoded 5' primer and a J-beta primer mix. Using its own MiXCR run on the 5' RACE reads, TCRdb lists one record per CDR3 protein. The sample consists of 1,500,000 or so distinct CDR3 sequences, approximately 59% of them appearing once. The specimen sequenced was blood. These receptors all stem from a man younger than 30 in good health.

The chain is built from TRBV29-1 and TRBJ2-1; D may be TRBD2 (5 bases). The CDR3 covers 12 residues. Germline values: CDR1 SQVTM, CDR2 ANQGSEA. With 5 bases removed from V and 8 bases from J, the gap between germline ends came to 13 bases. The CDR3 nucleotides are TGCAGCGTTCCTAAACTAGGCGATGAGCAGTTCTTC. This sequence encodes CSVPKLGDEQFF.

The rearrangement joins TRBV25-1 to TRBJ2-5; weak D call: TRBD1 (5 bases). The CDR3 covers 13 residues. V was cut by 3 bases and J by 9 bases, with 14 bases left in between. The germline CDR1 and CDR2 sequences are MGHDK and SYGVNS. In DNA form, the CDR3 reads TGTGCCAGCAGTGAGCAGGGTCAAACGGCCCAGTACTTC. Its protein is CASSEQGQTAQYF.